This paragraph covers one T cell receptor (beta chain) sequence. The antigen is unknown. TCRdb reprocessed the 5' RACE reads via MiXCR and lists one record per CDR3 protein. This table holds approximately 570,000 distinct CDR3 sequences, under 20% found once. The data were obtained in a study of T-cell memory formation after mild COVID-19. Study background: Among the donors, TCR clusters were largely specific to each donor. The study's findings and limits: Memory sampled before infection contained some responding clones, suggesting cross-reactive memory joined. There was a balanced CD4/CD8 profile in clones contracting day 15 to 85, and later expanders leaned CD4+.

The CDR3 runs to 17 residues. Germline V lookup: CDR1 SGDLS, CDR2 YYNGEE. V lost 0 bases to trimming and J lost 0 bases; unmatched junction nucleotides: 6. The sample consisted of PBMCs or a T cell subset sorted from them (not recorded which). The genes are TRBV9 and TRBJ2-1; 7 bases map to TRBD2. This TCR derives from an adult woman who had mild COVID-19 (a few samples of this study predate the infection). Cell type and time point are not known. CDR3 amino acids: CASSVDSSGDSYNEQFF. CDR3 in DNA: TGTGCCAGCAGCGTAGATTCAAGCGGGGACTCCTACAATGAGCAGTTCTTC.